A single sample gave rise to the 13 T cell receptor beta chains below, sequenced in a study of CD8 T cells in ankylosing spondylitis. Points from the study as a whole: About 8 highly homologous variants made up a TCR beta motif, and this motif appeared characteristic of ankylosing spondylitis blood.

The antigens for these receptors are not known. MiXCR was run by TCRdb on the 5' RACE reads, yielding one entry per CDR3 protein. The data hold around 490,000 distinct CDR3 sequences, with roughly 5.3% observed a single time. The sequenced sample consisted of blood, either unsorted or a sorted T cell fraction (not recorded which). The source of these receptors is a male donor with ankylosing spondylitis.

This clonotype has ten or more counts. This rearrangement joins TRBV29-1 to TRBJ2-5; no definite D call. The CDR3 has 9 residues. Germline lookup yields CDR1 SQVTM and CDR2 ANQGSEA. The ends were cut back, 7 bases at V and 3 bases at J, with 3 bases in the middle. CDR3 residues: CSEKETQYF. The CDR3 coding sequence is TGCAGCGAAAAAGAGACCCAGTACTTC.

This clonotype was observed once. The gene calls are TRBV6-5 and TRBJ2-6; 12 bases line up with TRBD2. Germline trimming cut 1 base from V and 1 base from J; bases unmatched to any gene: 2. This CDR3 has 18 amino acids. CDR1 and CDR2 (germline): MNHEY, SVGAGI. The CDR3: CASSYLGTSGSGANVLTF. The CDR3 coding sequence is TGTGCCAGCAGTTACTTAGGGACTAGCGGGTCTGGGGCCAACGTCCTGACTTTC.

This clonotype was counted a few times. V and J are TRBV7-3 and TRBJ2-1, with D possibly matching TRBD2 (5 bases). Looked up from germline, CDR1 is SGHTA and CDR2 is FQGTGA. CDR3 length equals 13 residues. The V end was cut by 1 base, the J end by 7 bases, with 8 bases between. DNA of the CDR3: TGTGCCAGCAGCTTAATATCGGGAAATGAGCAGTTCTTC. Protein: CASSLISGNEQFF. The full variable domain, rest sourced from reference TRBV7-3 and TRBJ2-1, is GAGVSQTPSNKVTEKGKYVELRCDPISGHTALYWYRQSLGQGPEFLIYFQGTGAADDSGLPNDRFFAVRPEGSVSTLKIQRTERGDSAVYLCASSLISGNEQFFGPGTRLTVL.

This clonotype occurred many times. J is TRBJ2-7 and V is TRBV3-1, with D tentatively TRBD1 (6 bases). The CDR3 contains 14 residues. Trimming cost V 3 bases and J 5 bases, with 14 bases left between them. Germline CDR1 reads LGHDT; CDR2 reads YNNKEL (reference sequence). As DNA, the CDR3 is TGTGCCAGCAGCCAGACAGGCACGCGGGACGAGCAGTACTTC. It translates to CASSQTGTRDEQYF.

The rearrangement uses TRBV4-2 and TRBJ2-5; 9 bases match TRBD1. The V gene's germline CDR1 is LGHNA and CDR2 YNFKEQ. V was clipped by 4 bases and J by 2 bases; unmatched bases: 8. CDR3 length: 16 residues. CDR3 DNA sequence: TGTGCCAGCAGCCGCCCTGGGACAGGGCAGCAAGAGACCCAGTACTTC. Its translation is CASSRPGTGQQETQYF.

A few counts support this clonotype. V usage is TRBV29-1 and J usage is TRBJ1-2; weak D call: TRBD1 (5 bases). CDR1 and CDR2 from the germline V gene are SQVTM and ANQGSEA. V shed 4 bases and J shed 3 bases, with 6 bases lying between them. The CDR3 runs to 11 residues. CDR3 residues: CSVGDHYGYTF. DNA for the CDR3: TGCAGCGTTGGGGACCACTATGGCTACACCTTC.

This clonotype was recorded many times. V usage is TRBV20-1 and J usage is TRBJ2-3; TRBD1 agrees at 7 bases. Germline values: CDR1 DFQATT, CDR2 SNEGSKA (reference sequence). This CDR3 is built from 16 residues. V lost 6 bases, J lost 4 bases, and 16 bases stayed unmatched. In nucleotides, the CDR3 is TGCAGTGCCACGACAGGGTTCTTAGACGGATCAGATACGCAGTATTTT. Translating gives CSATTGFLDGSDTQYF.

There are many counts of this clonotype. The chain carries TRBV29-1 and TRBJ2-5, with D unresolved. This CDR3 comprises 13 residues. Germline CDR1 is SQVTM and CDR2 is ANQGSEA. V was trimmed by 8 bases and J by 1 base, leaving 14 bases between them. This chain's CDR3 is CSSGPRGQETQYF. The CDR3, as DNA: TGCAGCTCCGGGCCCCGAGGCCAAGAGACCCAGTACTTC.

This clonotype was counted many times. Here the CDR3 DNA reads TGTGCCAGCATGACCACAGGGTTGAGGCATAGAGAGCAGTACTTC. It is translated as CASMTTGLRHREQYF. This chain uses TRBV5-5 with TRBJ2-7; D is perhaps TRBD1 (6 bases). This CDR3 is 15 amino acids long. The germline V and J ends were trimmed by 6 bases and 7 bases, with 23 bases remaining between them. Germline V CDR1 and CDR2: SGHKS, YYEKEE (reference sequence).

This clonotype was recorded at least ten times. The rearrangement uses TRBV20-1 and TRBJ2-7, with D maybe TRBD2 (6 bases). V was cut by 6 bases and J by 6 bases, with 21 bases left in between. Germline CDR1 reads DFQATT; CDR2 reads SNEGSKA (reference sequence). The CDR3 length is 14 residues. CDR3: CSAPPGGVGAEQYF. The DNA for the CDR3 is TGCAGTGCCCCTCCCGGGGGTGTCGGCGCCGAGCAGTACTTC.

This clonotype was recorded many times. Compared with germline, one end of the junction differs, possibly owing to a read error. This chain connects TRBV7-9 to TRBJ1-1; D is unclear. The CDR3 loop spans 14 amino acids. Germline loops: CDR1 SEHNR, CDR2 FQNEAQ (reference sequence). CDR3 nucleotides: TGTTCCAGCATCGAGTGGGCGAAGAACACTGAAGCTTTCTTT. Residues: CSSIEWAKNTEAFF.

This clonotype was detected ten times or more. The J gene is TRBJ2-5, the V gene TRBV10-3; 7 nucleotides agree with TRBD2. This CDR3 spans 14 amino acids. The germline gives CDR1 ENHRY, CDR2 SYGVKD. V trimming: 2 bases; J trimming: 4 bases; junction bases outside the gene matches: 4. The CDR3 region has the DNA TGTGCCATCAGTGAGGGGGGGGAGTTAGAGACCCAGTACTTC. Translating gives CAISEGGELETQYF.

This clonotype was seen ten or more times. The chain employs TRBV12-3 or TRBV12-4 and TRBJ2-7; the match to TRBD2 covers 7 bases. After removal of 1 base from V and 5 bases from J, the junction contained 2 bases not matched to a gene. The CDR3 sequence is 13 residues long. The CDR3 protein is CASSLVGGNEQYF. The CDR3 region has the DNA TGTGCCAGCAGTTTAGTGGGGGGGAACGAGCAGTACTTC.